A single sample gave rise to the 17 T cell receptor beta chains below, sequenced in a study of patients and donors after allogeneic stem cell transplantation (TCRdb year 2020). The library was generated by RT-PCR. Reads for this sample came from a NextSeq 550. TCRdb reprocessed the public reads (quality trimming at Q25 with fastp, clone calling with MiXCR) and kept in-frame beta chains. Here each entry gathers all rows of one CDR3 protein and keeps the most common genes and DNA. In this sample the table shows approximately 200,000 distinct CDR3 sequences, roughly 15% of which occur a single time. Jointly, the top ten make up approximately 10% of the sample. The sample taken for sequencing was blood, either unsorted or a sorted T cell fraction (not recorded which). The receptors shown here come from a human donor who was either an allogeneic HSCT recipient or a stem cell or donor lymphocyte infusion donor (not recorded which). It is not recorded whose cells these are; they may come from a transplant donor.

This clonotype has a count of ten or more. This rearrangement joins TRBV12-3 or TRBV12-4 to TRBJ1-2; D is ambiguous. The CDR3 contains 16 residues. V shed 5 bases and J shed 0 bases, with 16 bases lying between them. As DNA, the CDR3 is TGTGCCAGCAGTCCTGGACGTCGGAAAGCTAACTATGGCTACACCTTC. It is translated as CASSPGRRKANYGYTF.

This clonotype was picked up many times. The gene calls are TRBV3-1 and TRBJ2-4; D not resolved. The CDR3 is 16 residues long. V gave up 4 bases and J gave up 0 bases, with 13 bases separating them. Germline V gene lookup returns CDR1 LGHDT and CDR2 YNNKEL (reference sequence). The CDR3: CASSPLRAEAKNIQYF. In DNA form, the CDR3 reads TGTGCCAGCAGCCCCCTTAGGGCAGAAGCCAAAAACATTCAGTACTTC.

This clonotype was counted a few times. V usage is TRBV6-2 or TRBV6-3 and J usage is TRBJ2-3, with 7 bases matching TRBD2. The CDR3 extends over 15 amino acids. CDR1 MNHEY and CDR2 SVGEGT come from the germline V gene. V shed 3 bases and J 2 bases; nucleotides not matched to a gene: 5. The CDR3 is CASSYPGLTTDTQYF. CDR3 in DNA: TGTGCCAGCAGTTATCCGGGACTAACCACAGATACGCAGTATTTT.

V is TRBV4-2 and J is TRBJ2-4, with 9 bases lining up with TRBD2. In germline, CDR1 is LGHNA, CDR2 YNFKEQ. The junction had 12 bases not matched to a gene; V was cut back by 0 bases and J by 6 bases. This CDR3 region has 18 residues. CDR3 protein: CASSQELAGAMVRNIQYF. In nucleotides, the CDR3 is TGTGCCAGCAGCCAAGAGTTAGCGGGGGCCATGGTAAGAAACATTCAGTACTTC.

The V call is TRBV20-1, the J call TRBJ1-2; 9 bases are shared with TRBD1. J lost 5 bases, V lost 5 bases, and 6 bases had no gene match. The CDR3 runs 13 residues. CDR1 is DFQATT, CDR2 SNEGSKA, per germline (reference sequence). The CDR3 sequence: CSAGRDREYGYTF. Written as DNA, the CDR3 is TGCAGTGCTGGGCGGGACAGGGAGTATGGCTACACCTTC.

The J gene is TRBJ1-6, the V gene TRBV10-3, with 7 positions matching TRBD1. The CDR3 loop spans 13 amino acids. V lost 7 bases and J lost 7; bases outside the gene matches: 4. CDR1 is ENHRY, CDR2 SYGVKD, per germline. This chain's CDR3 is CAIKGQPNSPLHF. The CDR3, as DNA: TGTGCCATCAAGGGACAGCCAAATTCACCCCTCCACTTT.

This rearrangement joins TRBV25-1 to TRBJ2-5; 7 nucleotides align to TRBD2. This CDR3 comprises 16 residues. V shed 2 bases and J 5 bases; nucleotides not matched to a gene: 11. Germline V lookup: CDR1 MGHDK, CDR2 SYGVNS. The CDR3, as DNA: TGTGCCAGCAGTGAACGGGGCGGGGGTTGGAGGGAGACCCAGTACTTC. This codes for CASSERGGGWRETQYF.

This clonotype was found many times. The chain combines TRBV6-6 with TRBJ2-3; D unresolved. The CDR3 consists of 13 residues. Germline V gene lookup returns CDR1 MNHNY and CDR2 SVGAGI (reference sequence). The V end was cut by 4 bases, the J end by 5 bases, with 10 bases between. The CDR3 DNA is TGTGCCAGCAGTTCCCACCGGTTAGATACGCAGTATTTT. Protein sequence: CASSSHRLDTQYF.

A remark on this clonotype: A single base separates this from a much larger clone, so it may be a read error. The V gene is TRBV6-1, the J gene TRBJ1-1; 7 nucleotides agree with TRBD1. This CDR3 is 14 amino acids long. Germline V gene sequence: CDR1 MNHNS, CDR2 SASEGT. CDR3 sequence (DNA): TGTGCCAGCAGTCAACAGGGGTCGAACACTCAAGCTTTCTTT. It yields the protein CASSQQGSNTQAFF.

This chain joins TRBV10-3 and TRBJ2-7; TRBD1 matches at 8 bases. The CDR3 loop spans 13 amino acids. CDR1 ENHRY and CDR2 SYGVKD come from the germline V gene. V lost 6 bases to trimming and J lost 5 bases; unmatched junction nucleotides: 6. The CDR3 reads CAISGDRGHEQYF. As DNA, the CDR3 is TGTGCCATCAGCGGAGACAGGGGCCACGAGCAGTACTTC.

This clonotype was seen many times. The V call is TRBV7-9, the J call TRBJ1-2; maybe TRBD1 (5 bases). Germline V gene lookup returns CDR1 SEHNR and CDR2 FQNEAQ (reference sequence). CDR3 length equals 13 residues. V was pared by 5 bases and J by 4 bases, with 11 bases between. The DNA of the CDR3 is TGTGCCAGCAGCCGGGACGGACCCTATGGCTACACCTTC. Translating gives CASSRDGPYGYTF.

The J gene is TRBJ2-7, the V gene TRBV18; D remains ambiguous. Trimming removed 6 bases at V and 5 bases at J, with 8 bases between. CDR3 length equals 11 residues. The germline CDR1 and CDR2 sequences are KGHSH and LQKENI. Here the CDR3 reads CASSPENEQYF. CDR3 bases: TGTGCCAGCTCTCCCGAAAACGAGCAGTACTTC.

The chain is built from TRBV15 and TRBJ2-5; D call uncertain. The CDR3 extends over 13 amino acids. The germline CDR1 and CDR2 sequences are LNHNV and YYDKDF (reference sequence). Trimming took 1 base from V and 4 from J, leaving 7 bases between them. The CDR3 bases are TGTGCCACCAGCAGAGCCCCGGCAGAGACCCAGTACTTC. This translates into CATSRAPAETQYF.

A few counts support this clonotype. The V gene is TRBV2, the J gene TRBJ2-7; 7 nucleotides match TRBD2. This CDR3 contains 18 residues. Trimming took 2 bases from V and 0 from J; bases not matched to a gene: 13. CDR1 and CDR2 from the germline V gene are SNHLY and FYNNEI. CDR3 nucleotide sequence: TGTGCCAGCAGTGAACGGTCTAGCGGCGCAATAAGCTCCTACGAGCAGTACTTC. Protein sequence: CASSERSSGAISSYEQYF.

In this sample, this clonotype turned up a few times. The rearrangement joins TRBV7-8 to TRBJ2-3; D gene uncertain. V shed 3 bases and J shed 0 bases, with 10 bases lying between them. The germline gives CDR1 SGHVS, CDR2 FQNEAQ. CDR3 size: 15 residues. CDR3 nucleotide sequence: TGTGCCAGCAGCTTTAGGACGGATAGCACAGATACGCAGTATTTT. Translating it yields CASSFRTDSTDTQYF.

This clonotype has ten or more counts. The gene calls are TRBV5-5 and TRBJ2-2; D remains ambiguous. The CDR3 has 15 amino acids. Germline V gives CDR1 SGHKS, CDR2 YYEKEE (reference sequence). V gave up 6 bases and J gave up 1 base, with 13 bases separating them. CDR3 loop: CASTPWAQNTGELFF. In DNA form, the CDR3 reads TGTGCCAGCACCCCTTGGGCGCAGAACACCGGGGAGCTGTTTTTT.

This clonotype was counted at least ten times. The chain is built from TRBV3-1 and TRBJ2-2; the D is unclear. Trimming pared 2 bases from V and 2 bases from J, leaving 9 bases between. The CDR3 runs 15 residues. Germline lookup yields CDR1 LGHDT and CDR2 YNNKEL (reference sequence). CDR3: CASSQSDSNTGELFF. The CDR3 DNA follows: TGTGCCAGCAGCCAAAGCGACTCAAACACCGGGGAGCTGTTTTTT.